This TCR beta chain was found in a study of T cells in Graves' hyperthyroidism and ophthalmopathy. Orbital computed tomography and thyroid ultrasound, together with serum TRAb and thyroxine and clinical symptoms, were used for diagnoses. Trimming pared 0 bases from V and 1 base from J, leaving 7 bases between. This CDR3 is 14 amino acids long. Per the germline V gene, CDR1 is SGDLS and CDR2 is YYNGEE. RNA transcripts served as the template for amplifying TCR beta CDR3 regions. The HTBI primer set drove a first-round RT-PCR of the TCR CDR3. TCRdb called the multiplex PCR reads again in MiXCR, with one record for every CDR3 protein. The profile shows roughly 350,000 distinct CDR3 sequences, approximately 14% of them singletons. This clonotype was recorded many times. Its antigen is not known. Study conclusions and caveats: The blood repertoire included most of the expanded thyroid clonotypes above 0.001.

This receptor was identified in a middle-aged woman with Graves' ophthalmopathy. Sequencing input: blood. The gene calls are TRBV9 and TRBJ1-1; unclear D gene. CDR3 sequence (DNA): TGTGCCAGCAGCGTAGTGTCCCGGAACACTGAAGCTTTCTTT. Amino acids: CASSVVSRNTEAFF.